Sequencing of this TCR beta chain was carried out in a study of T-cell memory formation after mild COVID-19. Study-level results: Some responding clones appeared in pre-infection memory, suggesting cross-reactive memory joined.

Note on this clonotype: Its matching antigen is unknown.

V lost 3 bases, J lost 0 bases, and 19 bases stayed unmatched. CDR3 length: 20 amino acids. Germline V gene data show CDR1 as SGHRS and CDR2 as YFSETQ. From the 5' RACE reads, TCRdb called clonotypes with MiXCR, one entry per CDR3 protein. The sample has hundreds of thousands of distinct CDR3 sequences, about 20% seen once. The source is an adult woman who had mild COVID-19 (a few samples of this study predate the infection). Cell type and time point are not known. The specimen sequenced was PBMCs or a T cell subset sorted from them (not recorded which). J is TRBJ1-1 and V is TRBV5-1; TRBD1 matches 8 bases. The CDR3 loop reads CASSSPSSTGATWMNTEAFF. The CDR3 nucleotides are TGCGCCAGCAGCTCGCCCTCCTCGACAGGGGCCACCTGGATGAACACTGAAGCTTTCTTT.